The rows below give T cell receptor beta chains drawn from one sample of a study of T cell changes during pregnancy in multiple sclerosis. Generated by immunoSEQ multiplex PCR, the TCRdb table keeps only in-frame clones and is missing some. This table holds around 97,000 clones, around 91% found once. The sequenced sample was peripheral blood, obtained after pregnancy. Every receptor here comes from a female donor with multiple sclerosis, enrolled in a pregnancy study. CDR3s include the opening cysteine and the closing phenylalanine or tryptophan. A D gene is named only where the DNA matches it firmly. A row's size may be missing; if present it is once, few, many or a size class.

cdr3_aa: CAISSTGGGYEQYF
cdr3_nt: TGTGCCATCAGTTCGACAGGGGGCGGGTACGAGCAGTACTTC
clone_size: NA
v_call: TRBV10-3
d_call: TRBD1
j_call: TRBJ2-7

cdr3_aa: CASSQDPRGRLAGDIYEQYF
cdr3_nt: TGTGCCAGCAGCCAAGATCCCCGGGGTCGACTAGCGGGAGATATATACGAGCAGTACTTC
clone_size: NA
v_call: TRBV14
d_call: TRBD2
j_call: TRBJ2-7

cdr3_aa: CASSSPNWSRRFF
cdr3_nt: TGTGCCAGCAGTTCCCCAAACTGGAGTCGAAGGTTTTTT
clone_size: NA
v_call: TRBV28
d_call: NA
j_call: TRBJ1-4

cdr3_aa: CASGSLSEQFF
cdr3_nt: TGTGCCAGCGGGAGTTTAAGTGAGCAGTTCTTC
clone_size: NA
v_call: TRBV30
d_call: TRBD2
j_call: TRBJ2-1

cdr3_aa: CASSQGGSAGGHEQYF
cdr3_nt: TGTGCCAGCAGTCAGGGGGGGTCGGCGGGAGGACACGAGCAGTACTTC
clone_size: once
v_call: TRBV28
d_call: NA
j_call: TRBJ2-7

cdr3_aa: CASSLATGGSYNEQFF
cdr3_nt: TGTGCCAGCAGCTTAGCAACAGGGGGCTCCTACAATGAGCAGTTCTTC
clone_size: NA
v_call: TRBV7-9
d_call: TRBD1
j_call: TRBJ2-1

cdr3_aa: CASSFIADNEQFF
cdr3_nt: TGCGCCAGCAGCTTTATAGCCGACAATGAGCAGTTCTTC
clone_size: NA
v_call: TRBV5-1
d_call: NA
j_call: TRBJ2-1

cdr3_aa: CASSDGRGHQPQHF
cdr3_nt: TGTGCCAGCAGTGATGGCAGGGGCCACCAGCCCCAGCATTTT
clone_size: few
v_call: TRBV2
d_call: NA
j_call: TRBJ1-5

cdr3_aa: CAWSSGTVPLKNTEAFF
cdr3_nt: TGTGCCTGGAGTTCCGGGACAGTGCCGTTGAAGAACACTGAAGCTTTCTTT
clone_size: NA
v_call: TRBV30
d_call: TRBD1
j_call: TRBJ1-1

cdr3_aa: CASSLGRAGENIQYF
cdr3_nt: TGCGCCAGCAGCTTGGGCAGGGCAGGCGAAAACATTCAGTACTTC
clone_size: NA
v_call: TRBV5-1
d_call: NA
j_call: TRBJ2-4

cdr3_aa: CASSQSTDTQYF
cdr3_nt: TGCGCCAGCAGTCAAAGCACAGATACGCAGTATTTT
clone_size: once
v_call: TRBV5-1
d_call: NA
j_call: TRBJ2-3

cdr3_aa: CAWSLHRGYNEKLFF
cdr3_nt: TGTGCCTGGAGTTTACACAGGGGGTATAATGAAAAACTGTTTTTT
clone_size: NA
v_call: TRBV30
d_call: TRBD1
j_call: TRBJ1-4

cdr3_aa: CASEKGVGYQETQYF
cdr3_nt: TGTGCCAGCGAAAAAGGGGTGGGGTACCAAGAGACCCAGTACTTC
clone_size: NA
v_call: TRBV6-1
d_call: NA
j_call: TRBJ2-5

cdr3_aa: CASSGRDRGSSYNEQFF
cdr3_nt: TGTGCCAGCAGCGGCCGGGACAGGGGAAGCTCCTACAATGAGCAGTTCTTC
clone_size: NA
v_call: TRBV7-9
d_call: TRBD1
j_call: TRBJ2-1

cdr3_aa: CASSDRGEDYGYTF
cdr3_nt: TGTGCCAGCAGTGACAGGGGAGAGGACTATGGCTACACCTTC
clone_size: NA
v_call: TRBV6-5
d_call: TRBD1
j_call: TRBJ1-2

cdr3_aa: CASSKEYRTGRSGRSTGELFF
cdr3_nt: TGTGCCAGCAGCAAAGAATACAGGACAGGGAGGAGCGGGAGGTCCACCGGGGAGCTGTTTTTT
clone_size: NA
v_call: TRBV21-1
d_call: NA
j_call: TRBJ2-2

cdr3_aa: CASSSRGGVEQFF
cdr3_nt: TGTGCCAGCAGCTCCCGGGGAGGGGTAGAGCAGTTCTTC
clone_size: NA
v_call: TRBV7-2
d_call: TRBD2
j_call: TRBJ2-1

cdr3_aa: CASSLGTSGSRRNEQYF
cdr3_nt: TGCGCCAGCAGCTTGGGGACTAGCGGGAGTAGGAGGAACGAGCAGTACTTC
clone_size: NA
v_call: TRBV5-1
d_call: TRBD2
j_call: TRBJ2-7

cdr3_aa: CASSLSVGTSRETQYF
cdr3_nt: TGTGCCAGCAGTTTATCAGTGGGGACTAGCAGAGAGACCCAGTACTTC
clone_size: few
v_call: TRBV27
d_call: TRBD2
j_call: TRBJ2-5

cdr3_aa: CASSFRGGPNTEAFF
cdr3_nt: TGTGCCAGCAGTTTCCGGGGTGGCCCGAACACTGAAGCTTTCTTT
clone_size: NA
v_call: TRBV7-9
d_call: NA
j_call: TRBJ1-1

cdr3_aa: CASSFVGSGGAGEQFF
cdr3_nt: TGTGCCAGCAGCTTTGTTGGAAGCGGGGGGGCCGGTGAGCAGTTCTTC
clone_size: NA
v_call: TRBV11-2
d_call: TRBD2
j_call: TRBJ2-1

cdr3_aa: CASSSPGKGEWDTQYF
cdr3_nt: TGTGCCAGCAGTTCCCCGGGGAAGGGGGAGTGGGATACGCAGTATTTT
clone_size: once
v_call: TRBV5-4
d_call: NA
j_call: TRBJ2-3

cdr3_aa: CASSYHELAGATGELFF
cdr3_nt: TGTGCCAGCAGCTACCATGAACTAGCGGGAGCCACCGGGGAGCTGTTTTTT
clone_size: NA
v_call: TRBV28
d_call: TRBD2
j_call: TRBJ2-2